A single sample is the source of the 22 T cell receptor beta chains below, sequenced in a study of control samples from healthy donors and cancer patients. Measured with immunoSEQ multiplex PCR; TCRdb has only the in-frame clones, and not every one. The sample consists of fewer than 300,000 clones, around 80% of them appearing once. Specimen: PBMCs. Receptor source: a woman in her sixties or seventies with lung cancer.

This clone was seen a handful of times. The chain has TRBV28 and TRBJ1-1; D not certain. This CDR3 comprises 12 residues. From germline, CDR1 is MDHEN and CDR2 SYDVKM. Trimming shortened V by 3 bases and J by 6 bases, and 8 bases separated the two germline ends. For the CDR3, the DNA is TGTGCCAGCAGTTTCCTCGCAGCTGAAGCTTTCTTT. Translating it yields CASSFLAAEAFF. The whole variable domain, remainder taken from reference TRBV28 and TRBJ1-1, is DVKVTQSSRYLVKRTGEKVFLECVQDMDHENMFWYRQDPGLGLRLIYFSYDVKMKEKGDIPEGYSVSREKKERFSLILESASTNQTSMYLCASSFLAAEAFFGQGTRLTVV.

The genes are TRBV27 and TRBJ2-5; D not certain. CDR1 MNHEY and CDR2 SMNVEV come from the germline V gene (reference sequence). This CDR3 spans 13 amino acids. V lost 3 bases to trimming and J lost 7 bases, with 12 bases between them. Written as DNA, the CDR3 is TGTGCCAGCAGTTTCCGAGAGGTCGGGACCCAGTACTTC. Encoded protein: CASSFREVGTQYF.

The chain recombines TRBV5-1 with TRBJ2-7; D is possibly TRBD1 (5 bases). The germline V gene encodes CDR1 SGHRS and CDR2 YFSETQ. The ends were cut back, 3 bases at V and 6 bases at J, with 13 bases in the middle. There are 13 residues in the CDR3. The CDR3 protein is CASSSLWGSEQYF. The CDR3 DNA follows: TGCGCCAGCAGCTCCCTCTGGGGCTCCGAGCAGTACTTC.

This chain connects TRBV7-9 to TRBJ2-5; 7 bases align to TRBD2. V shed 5 bases and J 5 bases; nucleotides not matched to a gene: 5. The CDR3 spans 13 residues. Germline V gene lookup returns CDR1 SEHNR and CDR2 FQNEAQ (reference sequence). The CDR3 loop is CASSLGRGETQYF. Written as DNA, the CDR3 is TGTGCCAGCAGCCTCGGGCGGGGGGAGACCCAGTACTTC.

The chain couples TRBV5-1 to TRBJ1-1; no reliable D call. The germline V and J ends were trimmed by 2 bases and 4 bases, with 15 bases remaining between them. From germline, CDR1 is SGHRS and CDR2 YFSETQ. CDR3 length: 15 amino acids. The CDR3 loop reads CASSFRTSGPTEAFF. CDR3 coding DNA: TGCGCCAGCAGCTTCAGGACCTCCGGCCCCACTGAAGCTTTCTTT.

V is TRBV27 and J is TRBJ1-6; a possible D gene is TRBD1 (5 bases). Germline V gene sequence: CDR1 MNHEY, CDR2 SMNVEV (reference sequence). The CDR3 spans 14 residues. V was pared by 2 bases and J by 7 bases, with 9 bases between. The CDR3 reads CASSLGAGNSPLHF. CDR3 DNA sequence: TGTGCCAGCAGTTTAGGGGCGGGGAATTCACCCCTCCACTTT.

J is TRBJ1-5 and V is TRBV5-1; D uncertain. CDR3 length: 15 amino acids. The germline CDR1 and CDR2 sequences are SGHRS and YFSETQ. V was trimmed by 0 bases and J by 0 bases, leaving 7 bases between them. In DNA form, the CDR3 reads TGCGCCAGCAGCTTGGGGCAGTCTAGCAATCAGCCCCAGCATTTT. Protein: CASSLGQSSNQPQHF.

In DNA form, the CDR3 reads TGTGCCAGCTCCCTGGGAGGGTCTCCTGAAGCTTTCTTT. Its protein is CASSLGGSPEAFF. This rearrangement joins TRBV18 to TRBJ1-1, with no clear D. In germline, CDR1 is KGHSH, CDR2 LQKENI. V lost 6 bases and J 6 bases, leaving 14 bases between the germline ends. This CDR3 has 13 amino acids.

The genes are TRBV3-1 (or the pseudogene TRBV3-2) and TRBJ2-5; no definite D call. Trimming took 4 bases from V and 3 from J, leaving 12 bases between them. Germline V gene data show CDR1 as LGHDT and CDR2 as YNNKEL (reference sequence). CDR3 length: 14 amino acids. CDR3 sequence: CASSLGFVEETQYF. DNA for the CDR3: TGTGCCAGCAGCCTCGGGTTCGTGGAAGAGACCCAGTACTTC.

The rearrangement joins TRBV19 to TRBJ1-5; 10 nucleotides align to TRBD1. The CDR3 is 18 residues long. With V trimmed by 3 bases and J by 0 bases, 8 bases remained unmatched. Germline CDR1 is LNHDA and CDR2 is SQIVND (reference sequence). The CDR3 loop reads CASSIGTGVTYSNQPQHF. DNA for the CDR3: TGTGCCAGTAGTATCGGGACAGGGGTTACTTATAGCAATCAGCCCCAGCATTTT.

The rearrangement uses TRBV27 and TRBJ2-7; 10 positions match TRBD1. The CDR3 extends over 15 amino acids. V was clipped by 5 bases and J by 2 bases; unmatched bases: 6. In germline, CDR1 is MNHEY, CDR2 SMNVEV (reference sequence). This CDR3 reads CASSPAGQGTYEQYF. The CDR3, as DNA: TGTGCCAGCAGTCCCGCGGGACAGGGGACCTACGAGCAGTACTTC.

This clone was found once. This chain links TRBV10-3 with TRBJ2-1; TRBD1 or TRBD2 may be the D gene (5 bases each). Germline values: CDR1 ENHRY, CDR2 SYGVKD. The CDR3 runs 13 residues. V was pared by 7 bases and J by 4 bases, with 11 bases between. The CDR3 nucleotides are TGTGCCATCACCGGGACCCCTTACAATGAGCAGTTCTTC. It is translated as CAITGTPYNEQFF.

The chain joins TRBV28 to TRBJ1-5, with D possibly TRBD1 on 6 matching bases. The V gene's germline CDR1 is MDHEN and CDR2 SYDVKM. V lost 7 bases, J lost 6 bases, and 16 bases lay in between. The CDR3 length is 14 residues. The CDR3 DNA is TGTGCCAGCATAGAGGGGGGGGGCGGTCAGCCCCAGCATTTT. Its translation: CASIEGGGGQPQHF.

The chain is built from TRBV30 and TRBJ2-7, with 9 bases fitting TRBD2. CDR3 length: 15 residues. The germline CDR1 and CDR2 sequences are GTSNPN and SVGIG (reference sequence). V was pared by 0 bases and J by 4 bases, with 7 bases of the junction left unmatched. CDR3 sequence reads: CAWSVPSGRRYEQYF. The CDR3 nucleotides are TGTGCCTGGAGTGTACCCAGCGGGAGGCGATACGAGCAGTACTTC.

The V call is TRBV5-1, the J call TRBJ1-2, with TRBD1 identical over 9 bases. From germline, CDR1 is SGHRS and CDR2 YFSETQ. The CDR3 runs 14 residues. The J segment lost 7 bases and the V segment lost 3 bases, leaving 7 bases of the junction unmatched. CDR3 sequence: CASSWDREFSGYTF. The DNA of the CDR3 is TGCGCCAGCAGCTGGGACAGGGAGTTCTCTGGCTACACCTTC.

This clone turned up a few times. The chain joins TRBV15 to TRBJ1-6; the D is unclear. The CDR3 contains 14 residues. Germline V gene sequence: CDR1 LNHNV, CDR2 YYDKDF (reference sequence). V was clipped by 0 bases and J by 12 bases, with 12 bases between them. The CDR3 nucleotides are TGTGCCACCAGCAGAGATAAGGGTACTGAACCCCTCCACTTT. It specifies CATSRDKGTEPLHF. Based on the CDR3 plus reference TRBV15 and TRBJ1-6, the full variable domain is DAMVIQNPRYQVTQFGKPVTLSCSQTLNHNVMYWYQQKSSQAPKLLFHYYDKDFNNEADTPDNFQSRRPNTSFCFLDIRSPGLGDTAMYLCATSRDKGTEPLHFGNGTRLTVT.

V gene TRBV28 combines with J gene TRBJ1-4, with unresolved D. V lost 1 base to trimming and J lost 3 bases, with 9 bases between them. Germline V lookup: CDR1 MDHEN, CDR2 SYDVKM. This CDR3 contains 15 residues. Written as DNA, the CDR3 is TGTGCCAGCAGTTTATTCGAGCAAGCTAATGAAAAACTGTTTTTT. Protein: CASSLFEQANEKLFF.

The J gene is TRBJ1-6, the V gene TRBV23-1; a possible D gene is TRBD1 (5 bases). TRBV23-1 is an ORF for which the function is uncertain. This CDR3 comprises 10 residues. Trimming stripped 6 bases from V and 11 bases from J, with 5 bases between. The DNA for the CDR3 is TGCGCCAGCAGGGGGCCACCCCTCCACTTT. Translated, it gives CASRGPPLHF.

There are a few counts of this clone. The chain is built from TRBV9 and TRBJ1-3, with no clear D. CDR3 length: 15 residues. Germline V CDR1 and CDR2: SGDLS, YYNGEE. The V end lost 0 bases, the J end lost 0 bases, and 7 bases lay between the germline ends. The DNA of the CDR3 is TGTGCCAGCAGCGTAGGATCGATCTCTGGAAACACCATATATTTT. It encodes CASSVGSISGNTIYF. Full variable domain (missing parts from reference TRBV9 and TRBJ1-3): DSGVTQTPKHLITATGQRVTLRCSPRSGDLSVYWYQQSLDQGLQFLIQYYNGEERAKGNILERFSAQQFPDLHSELNLSSLELGDSALYFCASSVGSISGNTIYFGEGSWLTVV.

The chain uses TRBV7-9 and TRBJ2-7; 8 nucleotides match TRBD2. The trim removed 4 bases at V and 6 bases at J, leaving 11 bases unmatched. This CDR3 has 15 amino acids. Per germline, CDR1 SEHNR and CDR2 FQNEAQ (reference sequence). The CDR3 loop is CASSSQEAGVSEQYF. For the CDR3, the DNA is TGTGCCAGCAGCTCCCAAGAAGCGGGAGTTAGCGAGCAGTACTTC.

V usage is TRBV7-2 and J usage is TRBJ2-7; tentative D call: TRBD2 (5 bases). Trimming removed 5 bases from V and 1 base from J, with 12 bases in between. Per the germline V gene, CDR1 is SGHTA and CDR2 is FQGNSA. The CDR3 is made up of 14 amino acids. The CDR3 nucleotides are TGTGCCAGCAGCGGTCGGACGGGATCCTACGAGCAGTACTTC. Encoded protein: CASSGRTGSYEQYF.

This chain links TRBV10-3 with TRBJ2-1, with D unclear. This CDR3 contains 15 residues. V lost 3 bases and J lost 5, with 14 bases in between. Germline V gene sequence: CDR1 ENHRY, CDR2 SYGVKD. The CDR3: CAISDLLSSNNEQFF. The CDR3 nucleotides are TGTGCCATCAGTGACCTGCTGTCCAGTAACAATGAGCAGTTCTTC.